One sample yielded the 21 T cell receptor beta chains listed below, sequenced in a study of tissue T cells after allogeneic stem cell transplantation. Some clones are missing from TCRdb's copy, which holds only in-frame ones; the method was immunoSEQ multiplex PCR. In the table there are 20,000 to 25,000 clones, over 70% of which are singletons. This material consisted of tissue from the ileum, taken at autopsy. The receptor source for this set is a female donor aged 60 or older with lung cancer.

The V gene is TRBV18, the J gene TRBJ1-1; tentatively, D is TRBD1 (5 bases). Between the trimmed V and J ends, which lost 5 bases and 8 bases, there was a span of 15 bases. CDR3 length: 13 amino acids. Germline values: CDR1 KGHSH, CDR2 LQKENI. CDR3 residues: CASSFQQGMEAFF. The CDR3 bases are TGTGCCAGCTCATTTCAGCAGGGAATGGAAGCTTTCTTT.

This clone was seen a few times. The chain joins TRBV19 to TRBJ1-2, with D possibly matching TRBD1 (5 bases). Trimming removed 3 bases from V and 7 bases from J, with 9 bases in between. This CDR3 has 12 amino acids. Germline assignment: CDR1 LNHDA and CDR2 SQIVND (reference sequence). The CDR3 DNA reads TGTGCCAGTAGTATCGGGGCGAGTGGCTACACCTTC. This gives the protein CASSIGASGYTF.

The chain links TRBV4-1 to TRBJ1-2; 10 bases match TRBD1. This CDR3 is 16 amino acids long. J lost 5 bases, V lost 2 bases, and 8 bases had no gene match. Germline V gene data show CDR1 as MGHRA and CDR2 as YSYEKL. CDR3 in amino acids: CASSQQWTGGIYGYTF. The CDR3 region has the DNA TGCGCCAGCAGCCAACAATGGACAGGGGGTATTTATGGCTACACCTTC.

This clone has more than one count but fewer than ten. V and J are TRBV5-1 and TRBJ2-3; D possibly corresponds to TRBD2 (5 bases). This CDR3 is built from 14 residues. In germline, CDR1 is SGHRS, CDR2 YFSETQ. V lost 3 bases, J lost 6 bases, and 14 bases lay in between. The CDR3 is CASSSTDSGDTQYF. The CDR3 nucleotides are TGCGCCAGCAGCTCGACTGACTCGGGGGATACGCAGTATTTT. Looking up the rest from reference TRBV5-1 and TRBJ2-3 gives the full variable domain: KAGVTQTPRYLIKTRGQQVTLSCSPISGHRSVSWYQQTPGQGLQFLFEYFSETQRNKGNFPGRFSGRQFSNSRSEMNVSTLELGDSALYLCASSSTDSGDTQYFGPGTRLTVL.

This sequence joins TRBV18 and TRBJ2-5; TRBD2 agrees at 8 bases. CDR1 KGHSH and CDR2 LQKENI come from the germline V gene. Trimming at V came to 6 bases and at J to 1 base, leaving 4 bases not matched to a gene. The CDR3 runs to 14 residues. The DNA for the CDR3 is TGTGCCAGCTCTCCGGGAGGGGGCCAAGAGACCCAGTACTTC. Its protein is CASSPGGGQETQYF.

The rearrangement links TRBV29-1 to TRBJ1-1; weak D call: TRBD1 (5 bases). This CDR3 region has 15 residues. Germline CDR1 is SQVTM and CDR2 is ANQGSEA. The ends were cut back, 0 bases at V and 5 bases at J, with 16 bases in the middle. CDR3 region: CSVEEPRTLGTEAFF. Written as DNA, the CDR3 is TGCAGCGTTGAAGAGCCCCGGACATTAGGGACTGAAGCTTTCTTT.

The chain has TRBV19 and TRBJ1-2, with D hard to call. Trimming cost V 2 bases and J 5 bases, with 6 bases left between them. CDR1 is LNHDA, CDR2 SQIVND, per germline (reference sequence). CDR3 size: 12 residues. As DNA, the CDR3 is TGTGCCAGTAGTATACTCGGTTATGGCTACACCTTC. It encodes CASSILGYGYTF.

The CDR3 nucleotides are TGTGCCAGCAGCTTAGAGGGGGACTATGGCTACACCTTC. Amino acids: CASSLEGDYGYTF. The rearrangement links TRBV5-4 to TRBJ1-2; D perhaps matches TRBD1 (6 bases). V lost 2 bases to trimming and J lost 3 bases, with 8 bases between them. The CDR3 length is 13 residues. From germline, CDR1 is SGHNT and CDR2 YYREEE (reference sequence).

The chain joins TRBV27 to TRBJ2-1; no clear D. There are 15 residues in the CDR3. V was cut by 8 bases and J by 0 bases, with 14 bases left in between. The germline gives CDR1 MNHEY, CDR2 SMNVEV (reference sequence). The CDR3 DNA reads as TGTGCCAGCGGCCTTGACCGAAGCTCCTACAATGAGCAGTTCTTC. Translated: CASGLDRSSYNEQFF.

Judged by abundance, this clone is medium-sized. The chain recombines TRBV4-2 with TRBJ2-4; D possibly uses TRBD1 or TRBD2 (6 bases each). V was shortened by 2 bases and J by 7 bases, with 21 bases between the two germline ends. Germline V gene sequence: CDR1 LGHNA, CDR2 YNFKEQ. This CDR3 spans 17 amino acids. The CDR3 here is CASSQKGGSRGRNIQYF. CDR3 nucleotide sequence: TGTGCCAGCAGCCAAAAGGGGGGTAGCCGCGGTCGGAACATTCAGTACTTC.

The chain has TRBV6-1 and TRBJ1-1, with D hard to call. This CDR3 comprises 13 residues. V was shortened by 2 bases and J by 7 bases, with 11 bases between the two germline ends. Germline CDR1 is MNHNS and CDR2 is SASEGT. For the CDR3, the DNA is TGTGCCAGCAGTGAAAATAACAAGGTTGAAGCTTTCTTT. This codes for CASSENNKVEAFF.

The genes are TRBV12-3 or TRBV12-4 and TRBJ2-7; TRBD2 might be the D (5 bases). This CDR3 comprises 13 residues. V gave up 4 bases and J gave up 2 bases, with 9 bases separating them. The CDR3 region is CASSSLEAYEQYF. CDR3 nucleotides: TGTGCCAGCAGTTCACTAGAAGCCTACGAGCAGTACTTC.

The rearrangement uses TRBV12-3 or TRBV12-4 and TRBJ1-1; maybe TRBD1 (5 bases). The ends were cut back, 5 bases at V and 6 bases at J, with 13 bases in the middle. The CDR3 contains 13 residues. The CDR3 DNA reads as TGTGCCAGCAGTCGCGCCTCAGGGTCTGAAGCTTTCTTT. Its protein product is CASSRASGSEAFF.

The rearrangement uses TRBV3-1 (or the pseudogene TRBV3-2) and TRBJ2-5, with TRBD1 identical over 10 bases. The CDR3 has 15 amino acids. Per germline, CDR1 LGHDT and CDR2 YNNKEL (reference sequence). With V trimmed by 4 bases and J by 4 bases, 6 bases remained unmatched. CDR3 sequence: CASSPGTGARETQYF. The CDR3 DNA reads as TGTGCCAGCAGCCCCGGGACAGGGGCGCGAGAGACCCAGTACTTC.

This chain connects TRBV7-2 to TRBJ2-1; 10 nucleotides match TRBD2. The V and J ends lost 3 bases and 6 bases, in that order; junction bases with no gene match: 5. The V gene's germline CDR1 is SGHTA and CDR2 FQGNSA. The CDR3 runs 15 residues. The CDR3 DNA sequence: TGTGCCAGCAGCTTGTCAAGCGGGAGGGCCAATGAGCAGTTCTTC. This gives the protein CASSLSSGRANEQFF. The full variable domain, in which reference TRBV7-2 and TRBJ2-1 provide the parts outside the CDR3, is GAGVSQSPSNKVTEKGKDVELRCDPISGHTALYWYRQSLGQGLEFLIYFQGNSAPDKSGLPSDRFSAERTGGSVSTLTIQRTQQEDSAVYLCASSLSSGRANEQFFGPGTRLTVL.

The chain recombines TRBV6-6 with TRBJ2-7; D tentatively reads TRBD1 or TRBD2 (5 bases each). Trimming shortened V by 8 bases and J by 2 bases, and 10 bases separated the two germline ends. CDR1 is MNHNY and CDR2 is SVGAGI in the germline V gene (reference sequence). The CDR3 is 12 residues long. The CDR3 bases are TGTGCCAGCGAGGGGATTACCTACGAGCAGTACTTC. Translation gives CASEGITYEQYF.

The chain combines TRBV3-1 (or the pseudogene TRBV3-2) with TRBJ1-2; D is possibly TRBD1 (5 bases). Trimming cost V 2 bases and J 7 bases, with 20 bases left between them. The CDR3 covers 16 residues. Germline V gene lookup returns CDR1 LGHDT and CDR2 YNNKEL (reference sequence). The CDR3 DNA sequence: TGTGCCAGCAGCCAAAAGTACGACTTCCAGGGTGGTGGCTACACCTTC. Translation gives CASSQKYDFQGGGYTF.

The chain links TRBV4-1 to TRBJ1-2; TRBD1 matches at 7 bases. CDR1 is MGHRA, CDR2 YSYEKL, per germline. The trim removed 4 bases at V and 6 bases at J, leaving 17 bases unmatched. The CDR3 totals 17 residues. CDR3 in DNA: TGCGCCAGCAGCCCCCTAATTCGGCAGGGGGTTCGGGATGGCTACACCTTC. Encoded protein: CASSPLIRQGVRDGYTF.

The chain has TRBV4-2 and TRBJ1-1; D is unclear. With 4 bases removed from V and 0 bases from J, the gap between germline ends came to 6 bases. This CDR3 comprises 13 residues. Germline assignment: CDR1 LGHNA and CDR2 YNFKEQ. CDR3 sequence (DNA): TGTGCCAGCAGCCCTTGGTTGAACACTGAAGCTTTCTTT. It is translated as CASSPWLNTEAFF.

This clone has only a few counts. This chain's CDR3 is CASSSSGRSNYGYTF. The CDR3 nucleotides read TGTGCCAGTAGTTCTTCGGGACGTTCGAACTATGGCTACACCTTC. The chain recombines TRBV19 with TRBJ1-2; maybe TRBD1 (5 bases). Germline V gene sequence: CDR1 LNHDA, CDR2 SQIVND (reference sequence). This CDR3 contains 15 residues. Trimming stripped 5 bases from V and 2 bases from J, with 15 bases between. The full variable domain, completed using reference TRBV19 and TRBJ1-2, is DGGITQSPKYLFRKEGQNVTLSCEQNLNHDAMYWYRQDPGQGLRLIYYSQIVNDFQKGDIAEGYSVSREKKESFPLTVTSAQKNPTAFYLCASSSSGRSNYGYTFGSGTRLTVV.

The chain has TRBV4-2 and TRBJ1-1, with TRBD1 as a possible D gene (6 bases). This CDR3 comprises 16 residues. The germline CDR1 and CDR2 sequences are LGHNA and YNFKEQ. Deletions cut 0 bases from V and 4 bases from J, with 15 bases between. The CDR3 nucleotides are TGTGCCAGCAGCCAAGATTCCGGGGGCGCCTTCACTGAAGCTTTCTTT. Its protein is CASSQDSGGAFTEAFF.